One T cell receptor beta chain is described in this entry. These data are taken from a study of OX40 agonist ivuxolimab in advanced cancers. V lost 4 bases to trimming and J lost 0 bases, with 13 bases between them. The germline CDR1 and CDR2 sequences are SGHRS and YFSETQ. The CDR3 is 15 amino acids. Profiling relied on immunoSEQ multiplex PCR, and the TCRdb table lists in-frame clones only, not all of them. The sample has about 79,000 clones, about 85% seen once; the top ten hold over 0.75%. V gene TRBV5-1 combines with J gene TRBJ1-1; the D gene is possibly TRBD1 (6 bases). The specimen comprised CD4+ or CD8+ T cells sorted from blood, sampled in a trial of the OX40 agonist ivuxolimab. This TCR was sampled from an adult with an advanced solid tumor such as melanoma, head and neck, liver or kidney cancer. The CDR3 region is CASSAPGTLNTEAFF. In nucleotides, the CDR3 is TGCGCCAGCAGCGCACCAGGGACATTGAACACTGAAGCTTTCTTT.